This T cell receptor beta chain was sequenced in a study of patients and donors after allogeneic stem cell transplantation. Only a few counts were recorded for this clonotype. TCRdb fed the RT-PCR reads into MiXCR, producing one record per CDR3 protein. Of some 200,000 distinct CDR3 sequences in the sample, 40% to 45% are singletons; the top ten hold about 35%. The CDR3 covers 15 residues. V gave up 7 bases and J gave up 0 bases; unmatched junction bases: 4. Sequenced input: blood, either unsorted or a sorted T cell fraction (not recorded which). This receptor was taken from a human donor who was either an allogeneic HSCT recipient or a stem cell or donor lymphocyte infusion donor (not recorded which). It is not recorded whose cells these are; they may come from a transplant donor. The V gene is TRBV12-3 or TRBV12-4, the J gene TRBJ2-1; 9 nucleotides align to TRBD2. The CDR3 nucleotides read TGTGCCAGCATTCGCGGGGGGGGCTCCTACAATGAGCAGTTCTTC. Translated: CASIRGGGSYNEQFF.